This is a list of T cell receptor beta chains from one sample in a study of beta chain features in type 1 diabetes. Here immunoSEQ multiplex PCR was the method, and the copy in TCRdb shows in-frame clones only, minus some. In the table there are under 200,000 clones, less than 9.5% of which are singletons. The sequenced sample consisted of central memory CD4+ T cells from blood. These receptors were taken from a man aged 18 to 35 in good health. Each CDR3 is given with its conserved first and last residue. Fields, in order: clone size, V gene, J gene, D gene, CDR3 protein, CDR3 DNA. The D gene is left open where the match is weak. The size entry is marked missing in some rows and otherwise reads once, few, many or a size class.

many	TRBV30	TRBJ2-1	TRBD1	CAWSVRGLSSYNEQFF	TGTGCCTGGAGTGTAAGGGGGCTGAGCTCCTACAATGAGCAGTTCTTC
NA	TRBV9	TRBJ2-3	TRBD2	CASSVGGADTQYF	TGTGCCAGCAGCGTCGGGGGGGCAGATACGCAGTATTTT
many	TRBV2	TRBJ1-2	NA	CASSQGNYGYTF	TGTGCCAGCAGCCAGGGGAACTATGGCTACACCTTC
few	TRBV7-2	TRBJ2-7	TRBD1	CASSLAIAPGGTGLSYEQYF	TGTGCCAGCAGCTTAGCGATTGCACCCGGGGGGACAGGGCTTTCCTACGAGCAGTACTTC
few	TRBV7-3	TRBJ2-3	TRBD2	CASSSKGLAGSSDTQYF	TGTGCCAGCAGCTCGAAGGGACTAGCGGGGTCTTCAGATACGCAGTATTTT
NA	TRBV16	TRBJ1-3	NA	CASSQGQSSGNTIYF	TGTGCCAGCAGCCAGGGCCAGAGCTCTGGAAACACCATATATTTT
NA	TRBV5-6	TRBJ1-2	TRBD1	CASSLRTGGAYYGYTF	TGTGCCAGCAGCTTGAGGACAGGGGGCGCATACTATGGCTACACCTTC
NA	TRBV7-9	TRBJ2-6	TRBD2	CASSPTSGRASGANVLTF	TGTGCCAGCAGCCCTACTAGCGGGAGGGCCTCTGGGGCCAACGTCCTGACTTTC
few	TRBV7-3	TRBJ2-6	NA	CASSLGPVLTF	TGTGCCAGCAGCTTAGGGCCCGTCCTGACTTTC
many	TRBV4-3	TRBJ2-7	NA	CASSLYRTGVSGVIPYEQYF	TGCGCCAGCAGCCTTTACCGCACAGGGGTTAGCGGGGTTATCCCCTACGAGCAGTACTTC
few	TRBV16	TRBJ1-2	NA	CASSQRDTSGHGYTF	TGTGCCAGCAGCCAACGGGACACTTCTGGGCATGGCTACACCTTC
many	TRBV28	TRBJ2-1	NA	CASRAGSSYNEQFF	TGTGCCAGCCGTGCGGGTAGCTCCTACAATGAGCAGTTCTTC
NA	TRBV27	TRBJ1-5	NA	CASSFGQGLNQPQHF	TGTGCCAGCAGTTTTGGTCAGGGTCTCAATCAGCCCCAGCATTTT
few	TRBV7-3	TRBJ2-5	NA	CASSLFGQPQETQYF	TGTGCCAGCAGCTTATTCGGACAGCCCCAAGAGACCCAGTACTTC
NA	TRBV29-1	TRBJ2-7	TRBD2	CSVVEAISSGGFSITYEQYF	TGCAGCGTTGTCGAAGCAATATCTAGCGGGGGTTTCTCGATTACCTACGAGCAGTACTTC
NA	TRBV7-2	TRBJ2-1	TRBD2	CASSFGTSGGGNEQFF	TGTGCCAGCAGCTTCGGGACTAGCGGGGGAGGCAATGAGCAGTTCTTC
few	TRBV6-1	TRBJ2-7	TRBD1	CASRAGTGSHEQYF	TGTGCCAGCAGGGCCGGGACAGGGTCCCACGAGCAGTACTTC
many	TRBV7-2	TRBJ2-5	TRBD2	CASRSGTSGPTAQYF	TGTGCCAGCAGATCCGGGACTAGCGGACCGACCGCCCAGTACTTC
few	TRBV6-1	TRBJ1-2	NA	CASSEGPGRNYGYTF	TGTGCCAGCAGTGAAGGTCCTGGCAGAAACTATGGCTACACCTTC
NA	TRBV7-2	TRBJ1-5	TRBD1	CASSRTGDLNQPQHF	TGTGCCAGCAGCCGGACAGGGGATCTCAATCAGCCCCAGCATTTT
few	TRBV7-9	TRBJ2-7	NA	CASSTQGGEQYF	TGTGCCAGCAGCACCCAGGGGGGCGAGCAGTACTTC
NA	TRBV11-1	TRBJ2-3	NA	CASSSVRAGADTQYF	TGTGCCAGCAGCTCGGTCCGGGCAGGGGCCGATACGCAGTATTTT
NA	TRBV5-1	TRBJ2-3	TRBD2	CASSLDGGRAGDTQYF	TGCGCCAGCAGCTTGGACGGCGGGAGGGCCGGAGATACGCAGTATTTT
NA	TRBV6-1	TRBJ2-3	TRBD2	CASSEGTSGADTQYF	TGTGCCAGCAGTGAGGGGACTAGCGGGGCAGATACGCAGTATTTT
NA	TRBV7-2	TRBJ2-3	NA	CASSYNGRGADTQYF	TGTGCCAGCAGCTACAACGGGAGAGGGGCAGATACGCAGTATTTT
few	TRBV9	TRBJ1-4	TRBD1	CASSVGGGISSEKLFF	TGTGCCAGCAGCGTAGGAGGGGGCATCTCGAGTGAAAAACTGTTTTTT
few	TRBV4-2	TRBJ2-7	NA	CASSQGERYEQYF	TGTGCCAGCAGCCAGGGAGAAAGATACGAGCAGTACTTC
many	TRBV28	TRBJ2-4	TRBD1	CASSWADRGHIQYF	TGTGCCAGCAGTTGGGCAGACAGGGGACACATTCAGTACTTC
many	TRBV7-9	TRBJ2-1	TRBD1	CASSFMSWTGLNEQFF	TGTGCCAGCAGCTTCATGTCTTGGACAGGATTAAATGAGCAGTTCTTC
NA	TRBV7-3	TRBJ2-1	TRBD1	CASSDRGKGDEQFF	TGTGCCAGCAGTGACAGGGGGAAGGGCGATGAGCAGTTCTTC
NA	TRBV15	TRBJ2-5	NA	CATSRDNQETQYF	TGTGCCACCAGCAGGGACAACCAAGAGACCCAGTACTTC
NA	TRBV10-3	TRBJ2-1	NA	CASRRGLTSSYNEQFF	TGTGCCAGCAGGCGGGGACTCACCAGCTCCTACAATGAGCAGTTCTTC
few	TRBV6-6	TRBJ2-1	TRBD1	CASAPGKGAYNEQFF	TGTGCCAGCGCCCCGGGGAAGGGGGCGTACAATGAGCAGTTCTTC
few	TRBV11-1	TRBJ2-3	TRBD1	CASSFRDRSADTQYF	TGTGCCAGCAGCTTCCGGGACAGGTCCGCAGATACGCAGTATTTT
NA	TRBV29-1	TRBJ2-5	TRBD1	CSVALGQGAEETQYF	TGCAGCGTTGCCCTTGGACAGGGGGCCGAAGAGACCCAGTACTTC
NA	TRBV4-2	TRBJ2-3	TRBD1	CASSQDLVGQRGDTQYF	TGTGCCAGCAGCCAAGATTTAGTGGGACAGCGTGGGGATACGCAGTATTTT
many	TRBV15	TRBJ1-1	NA	CATSPRTTGTEAFF	TGTGCCACCAGCCCTCGAACGACTGGGACTGAAGCTTTCTTT
NA	TRBV4-2	TRBJ2-1	TRBD2	CASSQGLAGGGLINEQFF	TGTGCCAGCAGCCAAGGACTAGCGGGGGGCGGACTGATCAATGAGCAGTTCTTC
few	TRBV6-6	TRBJ2-1	TRBD2	CASRPSGRDYNEQFF	TGTGCCAGCAGACCTAGCGGGAGAGATTACAATGAGCAGTTCTTC